The 21 T cell receptor beta chains given below trace back to one sample, sequenced in a study of OX40 agonist ivuxolimab in advanced cancers. Profiled with immunoSEQ multiplex PCR; TCRdb holds only in-frame clones, not every one. The data contain roughly 70,000 clones, around 90% of them singletons. The sequencing used CD4+ or CD8+ T cells sorted from blood, collected in a trial of the OX40 agonist ivuxolimab. Source of these receptors: an adult with an advanced solid tumor such as melanoma, head and neck, liver or kidney cancer.

The chain employs TRBV9 and TRBJ2-2; D remains ambiguous. The ends were cut back, 0 bases at V and 7 bases at J, with 13 bases in the middle. The V gene's germline CDR1 is SGDLS and CDR2 YYNGEE. The CDR3 length is 15 residues. CDR3 amino acids: CASSVGPPHYGELFF. For the CDR3, the DNA is TGTGCCAGCAGCGTAGGGCCGCCGCATTACGGGGAGCTGTTTTTT.

The V gene is TRBV6-5, the J gene TRBJ2-7; TRBD1 or TRBD2 may be the D gene (6 bases each). Germline loops: CDR1 MNHEY, CDR2 SVGAGI. Trimming pared 0 bases from V and 3 bases from J, leaving 15 bases between. The CDR3 covers 16 residues. CDR3 bases: TGTGCCAGCAGTTACTCGAGTCCGGGGGCCAACTACGAGCAGTACTTC. Translation gives CASSYSSPGANYEQYF.

The chain couples TRBV19 to TRBJ2-5; 9 nucleotides align to TRBD2. The CDR3 runs 16 residues. The germline gives CDR1 LNHDA, CDR2 SQIVND (reference sequence). Trimming cost V 6 bases and J 4 bases; bases outside gene matches: 12. The CDR3 nucleotides read TGTGCCAGTAGCAGTACAGCGGGAGGAGTAGGAGAGACCCAGTACTTC. This codes for CASSSTAGGVGETQYF.

The chain carries TRBV2 and TRBJ2-5; D unclear. V lost 7 bases and J lost 2, with 8 bases in between. The CDR3 consists of 12 residues. Germline CDR1 and CDR2: SNHLY and FYNNEI. The CDR3 spells CASNRGQETQYF. CDR3 bases: TGTGCCAGCAACCGAGGACAAGAGACCCAGTACTTC.

The chain couples TRBV18 to TRBJ1-1; D is undetermined. Germline assignment: CDR1 KGHSH and CDR2 LQKENI. This CDR3 spans 15 amino acids. The V gene lost 6 bases and the J gene lost 1 base, with 15 bases spanning the gap. The CDR3 here is CASSRGPSTNTEAFF. CDR3 bases: TGTGCCAGCTCTCGCGGACCTTCGACGAACACTGAAGCTTTCTTT.

The J gene is TRBJ1-5, the V gene TRBV6-5; 10 positions match TRBD1. Germline CDR1 reads MNHEY; CDR2 reads SVGAGI. This CDR3 is built from 14 residues. The trim removed 5 bases at V and 2 bases at J, leaving 0 bases unmatched. The CDR3 reads CASSGQGGNQPQHF. The CDR3 DNA reads as TGTGCCAGCAGTGGACAGGGGGGCAATCAGCCCCAGCATTTT.

The chain has TRBV15 and TRBJ2-5; TRBD2 matches 10 bases. The junction had 7 bases not matched to a gene; V was cut back by 9 bases and J by 3 bases. Germline loops: CDR1 LNHNV, CDR2 YYDKDF (reference sequence). There are 14 residues in the CDR3. The chain's CDR3 is CATATSGREETQYF. CDR3 in DNA: TGTGCCACAGCGACTAGCGGGCGCGAAGAGACCCAGTACTTC.

The chain employs TRBV28 and TRBJ2-3, with 12 bases aligning to TRBD2. The CDR3 length is 15 residues. V shed 3 bases, J shed 4 bases, and the junction held 2 bases outside the gene matches. Germline V gene lookup returns CDR1 MDHEN and CDR2 SYDVKM. CDR3 DNA: TGTGCCAGCAGTTTCGGACTAGCGGGACCAGATACGCAGTATTTT. Translated, it gives CASSFGLAGPDTQYF.

V is TRBV6-1 and J is TRBJ1-1, with a possible D match to TRBD1 (5 bases). CDR3 length equals 13 residues. V was cut by 4 bases and J by 5 bases, with 11 bases left in between. CDR1 and CDR2 from the germline V gene are MNHNS and SASEGT. The CDR3 DNA follows: TGTGCCAGCAGTGGATTTGGGGGAACTGAAGCTTTCTTT. Amino acids: CASSGFGGTEAFF.

Details on this clone: Other DNA sequences of this sample code for an identical CDR3. The chain carries TRBV6-5 and TRBJ1-2; no reliable D call. Germline V lookup: CDR1 MNHEY, CDR2 SVGAGI. V lost 5 bases, J lost 5 bases, and 18 bases lay in between. The CDR3 consists of 15 residues. The CDR3 region is CASSPLDGLSYGYTF. The CDR3 nucleotides read TGTGCCAGCAGTCCTTTGGACGGGTTATCATATGGCTACACCTTC.

The chain joins TRBV6-1 to TRBJ1-2; a possible D gene is TRBD1 (5 bases). The germline V gene has CDR1 MNHNS and CDR2 SASEGT. The CDR3 is made up of 15 amino acids. Between the trimmed V and J ends, which lost 3 bases and 4 bases, there was a span of 15 bases. The CDR3 spells CASSEGTSRIYGYTF. The CDR3 DNA sequence: TGTGCCAGCAGTGAGGGGACGTCCCGGATCTATGGCTACACCTTC.

V and J are TRBV5-4 and TRBJ2-5; D unresolved. The V gene's germline CDR1 is SGHNT and CDR2 YYREEE (reference sequence). This CDR3 is 12 amino acids long. V was clipped by 5 bases and J by 5 bases, with 10 bases between them. The CDR3 sequence: CASRLDRETQYF. The DNA of the CDR3 is TGTGCCAGCAGGCTGGACCGGGAGACCCAGTACTTC.

The J gene is TRBJ2-5, the V gene TRBV25-1, with D possibly TRBD1 on 6 matching bases. V lost 0 bases and J 7 bases, leaving 15 bases between the germline ends. The CDR3 extends over 15 amino acids. Germline CDR1 reads MGHDK; CDR2 reads SYGVNS. The CDR3 is CASSEYIGDTGTQYF. The CDR3 bases are TGTGCCAGCAGTGAATATATTGGGGACACCGGGACCCAGTACTTC.

This rearrangement joins TRBV6-5 to TRBJ2-5, with a tentative D call TRBD1 (6 bases). This CDR3 is built from 13 residues. Germline V CDR1 and CDR2: MNHEY, SVGAGI. Trimming left V 6 bases short and J 5 bases short, with 13 bases between. The CDR3 protein is CASRRTVLETQYF. CDR3 coding DNA: TGTGCCAGCAGGAGGACAGTGCTGGAGACCCAGTACTTC.

The chain uses TRBV6-6 and TRBJ2-1; 7 bases are a match to TRBD2. The V gene end was trimmed by 2 bases and the J gene end by 3 bases; junction bases not matched to a gene: 1. This CDR3 is 14 amino acids long. Germline V CDR1 and CDR2: MNHNY, SVGAGI (reference sequence). DNA for the CDR3: TGTGCCAGCAGTTACAGCGGGAACTACAATGAGCAGTTCTTC. This codes for CASSYSGNYNEQFF.

The chain employs TRBV29-1 and TRBJ2-1, with 13 bases fitting TRBD2. This CDR3 has 13 amino acids. Trimming cost V 2 bases and J 12 bases; bases outside gene matches: 4. Germline V gene lookup returns CDR1 SQVTM and CDR2 ANQGSEA. CDR3 amino acids: CSVEWTSGSGQFF. The CDR3 DNA follows: TGCAGCGTTGAATGGACTAGCGGGAGTGGGCAGTTCTTC.

V is TRBV30 and J is TRBJ2-7, with TRBD1 as a possible D gene (6 bases). CDR3 length: 13 amino acids. Trimming left V 8 bases short and J 3 bases short, with 17 bases between. CDR1 GTSNPN and CDR2 SVGIG come from the germline V gene (reference sequence). The CDR3 sequence: CALRAGEFYEQYF. The CDR3 DNA is TGTGCCCTCCGCGCAGGGGAGTTCTACGAGCAGTACTTC. Full variable domain (remainder filled in from reference TRBV30 and TRBJ2-7): SQTIHQWPATLVQPVGSPLSLECTVEGTSNPNLYWYRQAAGRGLQLLFYSVGIGQISSEVPQNLSASRPQDRQFILSSKKLLLSDSGFYLCALRAGEFYEQYFGPGTRLTVT.

V gene TRBV21-1 combines with J gene TRBJ2-2; whether TRBD1, the table's D call, matches the DNA was not checked. TRBV21-1 is flagged as a pseudogene. CDR3 length: 16 residues. This CDR3 reads CASSPNRVGFTGELFF. CDR3 DNA: TGTGCCAGCAGCCCAAACAGGGTCGGTTTCACCGGGGAGCTGTTTTTT.

The CDR3 loop is CASSLQGSYNEQFF. DNA of the CDR3: TGTGCCAGCAGCTTACAGGGGTCCTACAATGAGCAGTTCTTC. This chain connects TRBV7-3 to TRBJ2-1, with TRBD1 as a possible D gene (6 bases). Trimming shortened V by 2 bases and J by 1 base, and 6 bases separated the two germline ends. The germline V gene has CDR1 SGHTA and CDR2 FQGTGA. The CDR3 is made up of 14 amino acids.

The chain uses TRBV6-5 and TRBJ2-5; 11 nucleotides match TRBD1. The CDR3 loop spans 16 amino acids. Trimming took 0 bases from V and 5 from J; bases not matched to a gene: 5. Germline lookup yields CDR1 MNHEY and CDR2 SVGAGI. The CDR3: CASSYSRGQGVETQYF. The CDR3 DNA follows: TGTGCCAGCAGTTACTCCCGGGGACAGGGGGTGGAGACCCAGTACTTC.

This clone showed up just once. This rearrangement joins TRBV29-1 to TRBJ1-1; TRBD1 is a possible D gene (5 bases). This CDR3 region has 13 residues. The germline CDR1 and CDR2 sequences are SQVTM and ANQGSEA. Trimming cost V 6 bases and J 3 bases, with 14 bases left between them. Here the CDR3 reads CSVGWDGYTEAFF. The CDR3 DNA reads as TGCAGCGTAGGGTGGGACGGCTACACTGAAGCTTTCTTT. Supplemented by reference TRBV29-1 and TRBJ1-1, the full variable domain reads SAVISQKPSRDICQRGTSLTIQCQVDSQVTMMFWYRQQPGQSLTLIATANQGSEATYESGFVIDKFPISRPNLTFSTLTVSNMSPEDSSIYLCSVGWDGYTEAFFGQGTRLTVV.